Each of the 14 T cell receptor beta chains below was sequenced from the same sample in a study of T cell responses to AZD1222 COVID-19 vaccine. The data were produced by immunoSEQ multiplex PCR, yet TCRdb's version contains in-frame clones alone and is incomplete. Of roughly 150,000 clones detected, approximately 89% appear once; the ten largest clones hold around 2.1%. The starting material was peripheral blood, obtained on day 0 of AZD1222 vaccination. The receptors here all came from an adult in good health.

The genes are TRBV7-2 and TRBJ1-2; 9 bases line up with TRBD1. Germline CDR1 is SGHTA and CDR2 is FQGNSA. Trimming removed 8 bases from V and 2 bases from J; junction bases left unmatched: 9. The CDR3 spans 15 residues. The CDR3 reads CASRTTGTGNYGYTF. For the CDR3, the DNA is TGTGCCAGCCGTACAACCGGGACAGGGAACTATGGCTACACCTTC.

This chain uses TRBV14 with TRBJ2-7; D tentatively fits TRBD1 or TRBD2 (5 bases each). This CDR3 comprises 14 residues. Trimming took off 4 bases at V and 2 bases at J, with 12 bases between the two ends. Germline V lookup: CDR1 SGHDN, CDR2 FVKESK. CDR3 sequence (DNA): TGTGCCAGCAGCCGGACGGGACGGACCTACGAGCAGTACTTC. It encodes CASSRTGRTYEQYF.

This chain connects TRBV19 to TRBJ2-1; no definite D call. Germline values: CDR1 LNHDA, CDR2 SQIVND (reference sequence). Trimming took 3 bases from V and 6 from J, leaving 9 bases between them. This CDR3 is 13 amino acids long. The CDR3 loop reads CASSILWSNEQFF. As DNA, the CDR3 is TGTGCCAGTAGTATCCTCTGGTCCAATGAGCAGTTCTTC.

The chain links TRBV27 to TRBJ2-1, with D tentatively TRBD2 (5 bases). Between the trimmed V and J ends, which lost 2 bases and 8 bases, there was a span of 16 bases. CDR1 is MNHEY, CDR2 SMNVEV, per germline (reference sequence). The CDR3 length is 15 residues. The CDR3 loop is CASSLRGKPTDEQFF. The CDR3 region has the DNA TGTGCCAGCAGTTTAAGAGGGAAGCCTACGGATGAGCAGTTCTTC.

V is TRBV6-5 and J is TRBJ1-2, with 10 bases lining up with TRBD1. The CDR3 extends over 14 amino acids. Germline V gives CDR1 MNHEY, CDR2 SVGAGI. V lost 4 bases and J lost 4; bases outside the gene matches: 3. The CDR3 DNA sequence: TGTGCCAGCAGTTCCCGGGACAGGGGCTATGGCTACACCTTC. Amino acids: CASSSRDRGYGYTF.

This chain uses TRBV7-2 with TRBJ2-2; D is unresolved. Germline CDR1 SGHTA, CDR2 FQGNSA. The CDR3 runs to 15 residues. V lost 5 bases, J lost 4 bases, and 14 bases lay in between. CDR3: CASSPRRFPTGELFF. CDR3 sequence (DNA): TGTGCCAGCAGCCCTCGCCGGTTCCCCACCGGGGAGCTGTTTTTT.

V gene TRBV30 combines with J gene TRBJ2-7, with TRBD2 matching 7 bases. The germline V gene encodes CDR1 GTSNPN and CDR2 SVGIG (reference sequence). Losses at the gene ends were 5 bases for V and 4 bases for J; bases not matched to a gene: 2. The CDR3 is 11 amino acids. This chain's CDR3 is CAWGEGYEQYF. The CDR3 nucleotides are TGTGCCTGGGGGGAGGGTTACGAGCAGTACTTC.

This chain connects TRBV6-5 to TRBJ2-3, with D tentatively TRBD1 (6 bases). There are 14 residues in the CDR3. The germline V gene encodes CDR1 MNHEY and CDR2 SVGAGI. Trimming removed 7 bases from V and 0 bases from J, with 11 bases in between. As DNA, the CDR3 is TGTGCCAGCACACAGGGATCTAGCACAGATACGCAGTATTTT. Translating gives CASTQGSSTDTQYF.

CDR3 nucleotides: TGTGCCAGCAGCTTAGGGCCCAACAATGAGCAGTTCTTC. Protein: CASSLGPNNEQFF. J is TRBJ2-1 and V is TRBV13; D unresolved. The V and J ends lost 0 bases and 5 bases respectively, with 5 bases between them. From germline, CDR1 is PRHDT and CDR2 FYEKMQ (reference sequence). This CDR3 spans 13 amino acids.

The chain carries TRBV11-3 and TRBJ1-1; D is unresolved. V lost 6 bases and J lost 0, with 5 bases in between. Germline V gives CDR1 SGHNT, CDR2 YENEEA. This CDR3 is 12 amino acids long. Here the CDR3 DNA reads TGTGCCAGCAGGTTCCTGAACACTGAAGCTTTCTTT. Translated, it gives CASRFLNTEAFF.

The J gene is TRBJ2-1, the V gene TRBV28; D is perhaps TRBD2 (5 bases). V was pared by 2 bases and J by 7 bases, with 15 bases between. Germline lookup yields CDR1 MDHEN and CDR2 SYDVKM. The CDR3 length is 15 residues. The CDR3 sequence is CASSLNAGGGNEQFF. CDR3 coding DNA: TGTGCCAGCAGTTTAAATGCGGGTGGTGGAAATGAGCAGTTCTTC.

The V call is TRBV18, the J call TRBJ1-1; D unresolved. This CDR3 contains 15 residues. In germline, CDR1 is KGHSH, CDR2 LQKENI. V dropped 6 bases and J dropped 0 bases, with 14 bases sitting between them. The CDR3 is CASSLDRTMNTEAFF. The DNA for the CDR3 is TGTGCCAGCTCGCTAGACCGCACTATGAACACTGAAGCTTTCTTT.

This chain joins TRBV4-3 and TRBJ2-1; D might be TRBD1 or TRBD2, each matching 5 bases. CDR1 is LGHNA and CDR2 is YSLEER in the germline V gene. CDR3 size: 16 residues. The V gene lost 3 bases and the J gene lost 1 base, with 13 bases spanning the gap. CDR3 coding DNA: TGCGCCAGCAGCCATCAAGGGGCGGGTTCCTACAATGAGCAGTTCTTC. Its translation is CASSHQGAGSYNEQFF.

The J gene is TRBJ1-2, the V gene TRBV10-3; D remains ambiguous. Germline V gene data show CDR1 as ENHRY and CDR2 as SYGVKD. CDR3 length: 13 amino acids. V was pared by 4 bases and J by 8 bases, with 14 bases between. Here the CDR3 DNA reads TGTGCCATCAGTGTTGACGACTCGGGGGGCTACACCTTC. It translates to CAISVDDSGGYTF.